This T cell receptor (beta chain) was captured in a study of cytomegalovirus exposure and HLA in healthy donors. In germline, CDR1 is SGHTA, CDR2 FQGNSA. Trimming cost V 5 bases and J 0 bases, with 14 bases left between them. This CDR3 region has 16 residues. It was with 60 Vbeta and 13 Jbeta primers that the PCR ran. The assay was immunoSEQ multiplex PCR, and TCRdb's table has in-frame clones only and misses some. The sample consists of approximately 160,000 clones, around 70% of them appearing once. Worth noting for this clone: No antigen is known for it.

Whole-study findings and limits: When a later analysis compared HLA-associated TCR beta chains with equally common others, the HLA-associated chains turned out to be more clonally expanded and to have lower generation probabilities. In a later analysis, most CMV-associated TCR beta chains appeared HLA-restricted. Most TCR sequences were seen very rarely across donors, but some public TCRs occurred in many.

This chain connects TRBV7-2 to TRBJ2-1; D is perhaps TRBD1 (5 bases). Sequenced material: PBMCs. The TCR comes from a man in his late teens or twenties in good health and CMV-seropositive. In DNA form, the CDR3 reads TGTGCCAGCAGCCCTACAGGTGACAGCTCCTACAATGAGCAGTTCTTC. Translated, it gives CASSPTGDSSYNEQFF.